This TCR beta chain was recorded in a study of T cells in Graves' hyperthyroidism and ophthalmopathy. Germline CDR1 is SGHTA and CDR2 is FQGTGA. With 4 bases removed from V and 9 bases from J, the gap between germline ends came to 13 bases. This CDR3 region has 13 residues. Hyperthyroidism in the patients, aged 18 to 65, was newly diagnosed and under 2 months in duration. Diagnoses used clinical symptoms, serum thyroxine and TRAb, thyroid ultrasound and orbital computed tomography. Amplification yielded TCR beta CDR3 regions, with RNA transcripts as the source. Carried out on the TCR CDR3, a first-round RT-PCR used the HTBI primer set. TCRdb called the multiplex PCR reads again in MiXCR, with one record for every CDR3 protein. The repertoire holds about 420,000 distinct CDR3 sequences, approximately 15% seen once, with less than 6.5% in the top ten. Many counts were recorded for this clonotype.

The sample was blood. The gene calls are TRBV7-3 and TRBJ2-1; D is possibly TRBD2 (6 bases). The sequence came from a woman aged 18-35 years with Graves' hyperthyroidism. In DNA form, the CDR3 reads TGTGCCAGCAGCTCGCCTGGGGGGAGTGAGCAGTTCTTC. It codes for CASSSPGGSEQFF.